Sequencing of this TCR beta chain was carried out in a study of cytomegalovirus exposure and HLA in healthy donors. Concerning this clone: Its antigen is unknown.

Broader study findings: Researchers counted around 150 TCR beta chains as cytomegalovirus-associated. Across donors, most TCRs were seen rarely, yet some public ones were widespread.

Profiling relied on immunoSEQ multiplex PCR, and the TCRdb table lists in-frame clones only, not all of them. The repertoire has 80,000 to 100,000 clones, approximately 88% of them found once; the top ten carry 3.9%. This TCR came from a woman aged 25 to 39 in good health and CMV-seronegative. Sequencing was carried out using PBMCs.

Written as DNA, the CDR3 is TGTGCTAGTGGTTTGGGACAGGGGGTTGAAAAACTGTTTTTT. It is translated as CASGLGQGVEKLFF. The V gene is TRBV12-5, the J gene TRBJ1-4; 9 nucleotides align to TRBD1. The CDR3 runs 14 residues. Germline CDR1 reads LGHNT; CDR2 reads FRNRAP. Trimming cost V 1 base and J 7 bases; bases outside gene matches: 1.